The clone carrying this T cell receptor beta chain was seen a few times. What it binds is not known. Germline CDR1 GTSNPN, CDR2 SVGIG (reference sequence). The CDR3 has 12 amino acids. V shed 2 bases and J shed 7 bases, with 8 bases lying between them. The sample is drawn from a study of T-cell reconstitution after alpha-beta-depleted transplantation in children. Overall study findings and caveats: Recipient T cells and thymic progenitors that survived gave rise to the high TCRbeta diversity observed at day 60 in some patients. One year post-transplant, T-cell counts and diversity were largely derived from T cells produced anew.

Unique molecular identifiers were used to barcode this TCRbeta library. TCRdb recomputed calls from the PCR reads with MiXCR, one row per CDR3 protein. Of under 6,500 distinct CDR3 sequences detected, 16% appear once; the ten largest clones hold around an eighth. The sequencing used PBMCs, mostly from graft donor cells, collected 60 days after TCRalphabeta/CD19-depleted stem cell transplant. This TCR came from a male patient younger than 18 who had a stem cell transplant for acute myeloid leukemia, so the T cells may come from the graft donor. V usage is TRBV30 and J usage is TRBJ1-4, with D unresolved. In DNA form, the CDR3 reads TGTGCCTGGAGTCGGCAGCTTGAAAAACTGTTTTTT. It codes for CAWSRQLEKLFF. The full variable domain, completed using reference TRBV30 and TRBJ1-4, is SQTIHQWPATLVQPVGSPLSLECTVEGTSNPNLYWYRQAAGRGLQLLFYSVGIGQISSEVPQNLSASRPQDRQFILSSKKLLLSDSGFYLCAWSRQLEKLFFGSGTQLSVL.